This T cell receptor (beta chain) was sequenced in a study of a mutant IDH1 vaccine in newly diagnosed glioma (dated by TCRdb to the early 2020s). At the level of the whole study: The approximately 29 treated patients were about 60% male and around 38% female, with a mean age of about 38 years. Peripheral blood was drawn at six visits: V03 (baseline), V05, V07, V10, V12 and V13. Longitudinal TCRB deep sequencing was performed for about two dozen treated patients wherever samples were available for exploratory analyses. Before enrollment, patients had received standard therapy of radiotherapy alone, temozolomide alone, or radiochemotherapy with temozolomide; most received the combination.

Trimming at the junction amounts to 8 bases on V and 0 bases on J, and the germline ends lie 13 bases apart. CDR3 length: 14 amino acids, cysteine to phenylalanine. Only CDR3 DNA remains: 42 bases, in frame from the first base. The germline V gene provides CDR1 MDHEN and CDR2 SYDVKM. Summary of the overall study and its limitations: Pseudoprogression seemed to be unrelated to changes in the top peripheral T cell clonotypes found by TCRB sequencing. Selection of PBMC samples for TCRB deep sequencing was based on availability. Immune responses induced by the vaccine were seen in 93.3% of patients across multiple MHC alleles. According to the authors, sample limitations meant that analyses of patient blood samples could not be reproduced.

Concerning this clone: Its antigen is currently not known. Within one base of it there is no much larger clone, and no base qualities were kept.

Reading the label with the study, this specimen's time point is: baseline, week 1 (first vaccination visit). What this sample's treatment or condition label stands for: pre-vaccination baseline after standard-of-care therapy. All donors had newly diagnosed IDH1-mutant astrocytomas of WHO grade 3 or 4 that showed loss of nuclear ATRX. The samples were drawn from NOA16, a multicentre, single-arm, open-label phase I trial in Germany that tested a mutant IDH1 peptide vaccine in humans for the first time. Visit V03 blood draws served as the baseline sample for immunogenicity testing. Genomic DNA for TCRB sequencing was extracted from EDTA blood using the DNeasy Blood and Tissue Kit. The receptor library was made with the immunoSEQ multiplex PCR assay. Rearranged TCR beta chain sequences were amplified using the hsTCRB Kit according to the manufacturer's protocol. Sequencing of TCRB libraries was carried out on an Illumina MiSeq. Per the original workflow: The proprietary platform of the kit vendor was used for demultiplexing, trimming and gene mapping. TCRdb's version of the immuneACCESS table is confined to in-frame rearrangements and falls short of the full clone set. An unresolved V gene accounts for under half of the shortfall where checked; the remainder is of unknown origin. V and J calls and clone size are given by that table; D and trimming were obtained from the DNA. The sample table lists nearly 70,000 clones, 75% to 85% of them with a count of one. Of the sample, around 8.4% is held by the ten largest clones.

The chain joins TRBV28 to TRBJ1-1; the D region possibly corresponds to TRBD1 (5 bases align). The sequence derives from a man aged 50-60 years with glioma. Sequencing used PBMCs, obtained from a glioma patient treated with radiotherapy, temozolomide or both. The CDR3 in this case is CASYPGTLNTEAFF. DNA sequence: TGTGCCAGCTATCCGGGGACCTTGAACACTGAAGCTTTCTTT.